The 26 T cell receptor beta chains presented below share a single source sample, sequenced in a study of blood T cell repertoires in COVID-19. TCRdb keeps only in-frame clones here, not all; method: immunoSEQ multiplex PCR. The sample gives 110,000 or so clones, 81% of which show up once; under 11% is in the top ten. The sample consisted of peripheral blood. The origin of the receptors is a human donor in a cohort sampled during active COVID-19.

The CDR3 sequence is CASSPQRDYPTDTQYF. CDR3 DNA: TGTGCCAGCAGCCCGCAGCGGGACTACCCGACAGATACGCAGTATTTT. The J gene is TRBJ2-3, the V gene TRBV7-9; 7 nucleotides align to TRBD2. The V gene end was trimmed by 5 bases and the J gene end by 3 bases; junction bases not matched to a gene: 11. The CDR3 spans 16 residues. Germline CDR1 is SEHNR and CDR2 is FQNEAQ (reference sequence).

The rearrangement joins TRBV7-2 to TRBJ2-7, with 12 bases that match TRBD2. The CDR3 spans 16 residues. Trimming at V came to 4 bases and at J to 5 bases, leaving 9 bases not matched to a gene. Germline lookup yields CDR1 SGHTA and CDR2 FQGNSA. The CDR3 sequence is CASSYTRLAGAHEQYF. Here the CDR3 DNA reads TGTGCCAGCAGCTATACTCGACTAGCGGGAGCCCACGAGCAGTACTTC. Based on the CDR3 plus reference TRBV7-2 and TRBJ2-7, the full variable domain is GAGVSQSPSNKVTEKGKDVELRCDPISGHTALYWYRQSLGQGLEFLIYFQGNSAPDKSGLPSDRFSAERTGGSVSTLTIQRTQQEDSAVYLCASSYTRLAGAHEQYFGPGTRLTVT.

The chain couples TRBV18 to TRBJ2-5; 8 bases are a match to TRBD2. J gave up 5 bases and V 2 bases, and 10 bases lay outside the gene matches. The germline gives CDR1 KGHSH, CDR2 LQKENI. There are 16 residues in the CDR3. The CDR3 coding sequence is TGTGCCAGCTCACCAATACCAAGCGGGAGTCGTGAGACCCAGTACTTC. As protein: CASSPIPSGSRETQYF.

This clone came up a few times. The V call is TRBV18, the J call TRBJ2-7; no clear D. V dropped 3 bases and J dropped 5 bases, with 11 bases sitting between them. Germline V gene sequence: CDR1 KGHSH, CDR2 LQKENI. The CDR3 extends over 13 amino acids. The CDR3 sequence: CASSPWAGDEQYF. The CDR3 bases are TGTGCCAGCTCACCTTGGGCTGGCGACGAGCAGTACTTC. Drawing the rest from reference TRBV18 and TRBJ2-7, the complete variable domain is NAGVMQNPRHLVRRRGQEARLRCSPMKGHSHVYWYRQLPEEGLKFMVYLQKENIIDESGMPKERFSAEFPKEGPSILRIQQVVRGDSAAYFCASSPWAGDEQYFGPGTRLTVT.

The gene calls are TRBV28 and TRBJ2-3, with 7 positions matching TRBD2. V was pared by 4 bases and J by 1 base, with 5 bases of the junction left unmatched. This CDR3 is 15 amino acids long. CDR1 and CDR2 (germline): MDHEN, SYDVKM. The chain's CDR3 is CASSSAGEGTDTQYF. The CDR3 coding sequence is TGTGCCAGCAGTTCGGCGGGAGAAGGCACAGATACGCAGTATTTT.

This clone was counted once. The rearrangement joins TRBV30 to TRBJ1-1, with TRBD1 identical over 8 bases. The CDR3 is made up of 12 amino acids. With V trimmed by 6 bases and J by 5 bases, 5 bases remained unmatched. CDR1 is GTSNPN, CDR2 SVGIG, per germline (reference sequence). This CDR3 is CACTGGGTEAFF. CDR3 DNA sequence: TGTGCCTGTACAGGGGGAGGAACTGAAGCTTTCTTT.

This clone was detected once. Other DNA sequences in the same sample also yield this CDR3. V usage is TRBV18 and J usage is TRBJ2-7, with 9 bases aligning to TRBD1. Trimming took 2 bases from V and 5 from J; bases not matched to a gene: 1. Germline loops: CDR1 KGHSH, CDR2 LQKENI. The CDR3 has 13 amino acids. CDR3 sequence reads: CASSPGTGNEQYF. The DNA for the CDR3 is TGTGCCAGCTCACCAGGGACAGGGAACGAGCAGTACTTC.

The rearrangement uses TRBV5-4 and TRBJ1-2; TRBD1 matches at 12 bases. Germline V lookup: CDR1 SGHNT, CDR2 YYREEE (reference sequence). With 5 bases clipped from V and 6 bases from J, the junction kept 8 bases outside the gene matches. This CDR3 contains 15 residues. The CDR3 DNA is TGTGCCAGCAGTAACCGGGACAGGGGGCGTAATGGCTACACCTTC. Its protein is CASSNRDRGRNGYTF.

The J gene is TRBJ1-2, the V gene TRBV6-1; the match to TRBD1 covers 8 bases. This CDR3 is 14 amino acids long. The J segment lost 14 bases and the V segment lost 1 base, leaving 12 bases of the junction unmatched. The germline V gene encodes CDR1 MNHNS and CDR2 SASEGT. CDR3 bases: TGTGCCAGCAGTGAAGGGGGAAGTAGGACAGGGCTTACCTTC. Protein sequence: CASSEGGSRTGLTF.

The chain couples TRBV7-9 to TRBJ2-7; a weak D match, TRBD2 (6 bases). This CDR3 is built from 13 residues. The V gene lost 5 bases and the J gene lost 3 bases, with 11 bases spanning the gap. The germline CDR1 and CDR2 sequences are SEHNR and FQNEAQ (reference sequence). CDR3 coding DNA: TGTGCCAGCAGCCCGGGACTCGGCTACGAGCAGTACTTC. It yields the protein CASSPGLGYEQYF.

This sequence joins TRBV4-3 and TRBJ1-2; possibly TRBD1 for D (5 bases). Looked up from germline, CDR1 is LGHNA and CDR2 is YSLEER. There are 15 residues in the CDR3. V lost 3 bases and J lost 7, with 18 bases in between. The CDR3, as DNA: TGCGCCAGCAGCCAGAGCTGGGGGGGAGGCTTTGGCTACACCTTC. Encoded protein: CASSQSWGGGFGYTF.

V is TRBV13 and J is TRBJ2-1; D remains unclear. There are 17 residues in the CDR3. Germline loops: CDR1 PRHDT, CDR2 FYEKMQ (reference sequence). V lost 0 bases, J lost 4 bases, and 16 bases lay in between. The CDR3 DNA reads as TGTGCCAGCAGCTTAGGCCGCGGCTACACAAGATACAATGAGCAGTTCTTC. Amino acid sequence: CASSLGRGYTRYNEQFF.

In DNA, the CDR3 is TGCGCCAGCAGCACCGGACAGGGGGCCGTGATCTCCTATAATTCACCCCTCCACTTT. Amino acids: CASSTGQGAVISYNSPLHF. This sequence joins TRBV5-1 and TRBJ1-6; 11 nucleotides align to TRBD1. The CDR3 is 19 residues long. The ends lost 4 bases at V and 0 bases at J; junction bases unmatched: 9. Germline V gene data show CDR1 as SGHRS and CDR2 as YFSETQ.

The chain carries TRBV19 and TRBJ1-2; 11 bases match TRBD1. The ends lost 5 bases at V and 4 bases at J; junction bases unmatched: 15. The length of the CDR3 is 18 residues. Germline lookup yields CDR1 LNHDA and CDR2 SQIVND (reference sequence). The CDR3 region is CASSPSGTGGYTGYGYTF. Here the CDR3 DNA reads TGTGCCAGTAGTCCCAGCGGGACAGGGGGTTATACTGGCTATGGCTACACCTTC.

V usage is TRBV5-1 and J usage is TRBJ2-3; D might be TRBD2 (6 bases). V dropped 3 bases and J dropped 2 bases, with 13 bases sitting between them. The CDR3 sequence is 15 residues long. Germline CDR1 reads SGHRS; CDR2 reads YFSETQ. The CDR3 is CASSSGLRNTDTQYF. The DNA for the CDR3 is TGCGCCAGCAGCTCGGGACTCAGGAACACAGATACGCAGTATTTT.

Here the CDR3 reads CASGLERTEAFF. The CDR3 DNA sequence: TGTGCTAGTGGTTTGGAGCGGACTGAAGCTTTCTTT. This chain uses TRBV12-5 with TRBJ1-1; D remains unclear. CDR3 size: 12 residues. V gave up 1 base and J gave up 5 bases, with 5 bases separating them. Germline CDR1 is LGHNT and CDR2 is FRNRAP.

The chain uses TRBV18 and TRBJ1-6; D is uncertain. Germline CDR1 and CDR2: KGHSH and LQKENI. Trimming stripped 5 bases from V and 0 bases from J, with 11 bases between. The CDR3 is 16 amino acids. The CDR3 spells CASSVAGSSYNSPLHF. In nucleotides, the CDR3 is TGTGCCAGCTCAGTCGCAGGAAGCTCCTATAATTCACCCCTCCACTTT.

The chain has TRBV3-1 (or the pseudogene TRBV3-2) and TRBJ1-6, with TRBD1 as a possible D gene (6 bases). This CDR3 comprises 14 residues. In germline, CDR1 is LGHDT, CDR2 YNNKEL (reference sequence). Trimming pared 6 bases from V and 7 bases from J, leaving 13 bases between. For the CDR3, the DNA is TGTGCCAGCAGACGCGACAGGATGAATTCACCCCTCCACTTT. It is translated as CASRRDRMNSPLHF.

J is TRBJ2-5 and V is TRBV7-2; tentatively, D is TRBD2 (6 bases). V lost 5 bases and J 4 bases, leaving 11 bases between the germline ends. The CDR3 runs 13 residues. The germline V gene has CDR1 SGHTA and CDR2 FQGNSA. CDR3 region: CASSPLARETQYF. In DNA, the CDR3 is TGTGCCAGCAGCCCCCTAGCGAGAGAGACCCAGTACTTC.

CDR3 region: CASSFDGVHNNYGYTF. CDR3 nucleotides: TGTGCCAGCAGTTTCGACGGAGTACATAATAACTATGGCTACACCTTC. The J gene is TRBJ1-2, the V gene TRBV28; unclear D gene. The CDR3 is 16 amino acids. Trimming pared 3 bases from V and 1 base from J, leaving 15 bases between. Germline V gene sequence: CDR1 MDHEN, CDR2 SYDVKM.

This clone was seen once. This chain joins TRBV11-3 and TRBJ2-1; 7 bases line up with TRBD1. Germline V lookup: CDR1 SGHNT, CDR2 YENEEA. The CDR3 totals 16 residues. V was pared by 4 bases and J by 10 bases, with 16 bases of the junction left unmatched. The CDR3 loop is CASSSLRDSMLGEQFF. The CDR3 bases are TGTGCCAGCAGCTCCCTCCGGGACAGTATGCTTGGGGAGCAGTTCTTC.

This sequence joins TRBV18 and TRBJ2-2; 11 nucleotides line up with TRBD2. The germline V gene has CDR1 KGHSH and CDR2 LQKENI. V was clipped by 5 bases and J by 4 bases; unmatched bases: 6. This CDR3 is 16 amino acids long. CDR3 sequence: CASSTTSGIITGELFF. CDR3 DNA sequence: TGTGCCAGCTCAACGACTAGCGGGATCATCACCGGGGAGCTGTTTTTT.

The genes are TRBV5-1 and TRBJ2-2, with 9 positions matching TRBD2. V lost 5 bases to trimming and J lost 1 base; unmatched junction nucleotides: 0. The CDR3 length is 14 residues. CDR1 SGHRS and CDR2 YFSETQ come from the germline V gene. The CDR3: CASRLAGNTGELFF. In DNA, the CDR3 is TGCGCCAGCAGACTAGCGGGGAACACCGGGGAGCTGTTTTTT.

This CDR3 reads CASSQDPWGGGLNTEAFF. The CDR3 region has the DNA TGCGCCAGCAGCCAAGATCCTTGGGGGGGAGGGTTGAACACTGAAGCTTTCTTT. The rearrangement uses TRBV4-3 and TRBJ1-1; perhaps TRBD1 as D (5 bases). CDR3 length equals 18 residues. Trimming shortened V by 0 bases and J by 0 bases, and 17 bases separated the two germline ends. Germline CDR1 is LGHNA and CDR2 is YSLEER.

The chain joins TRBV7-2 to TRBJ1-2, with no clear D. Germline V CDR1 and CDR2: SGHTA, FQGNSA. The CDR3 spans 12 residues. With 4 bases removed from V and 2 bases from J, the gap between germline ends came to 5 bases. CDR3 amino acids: CASSWRNYGYTF. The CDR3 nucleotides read TGTGCCAGCAGCTGGCGGAACTATGGCTACACCTTC.

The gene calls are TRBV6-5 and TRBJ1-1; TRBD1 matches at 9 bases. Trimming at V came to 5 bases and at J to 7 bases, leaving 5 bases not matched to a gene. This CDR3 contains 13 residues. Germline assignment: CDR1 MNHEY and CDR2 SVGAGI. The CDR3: CASSPNRGREAFF. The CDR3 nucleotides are TGTGCCAGCAGTCCTAACAGGGGGCGTGAAGCTTTCTTT.